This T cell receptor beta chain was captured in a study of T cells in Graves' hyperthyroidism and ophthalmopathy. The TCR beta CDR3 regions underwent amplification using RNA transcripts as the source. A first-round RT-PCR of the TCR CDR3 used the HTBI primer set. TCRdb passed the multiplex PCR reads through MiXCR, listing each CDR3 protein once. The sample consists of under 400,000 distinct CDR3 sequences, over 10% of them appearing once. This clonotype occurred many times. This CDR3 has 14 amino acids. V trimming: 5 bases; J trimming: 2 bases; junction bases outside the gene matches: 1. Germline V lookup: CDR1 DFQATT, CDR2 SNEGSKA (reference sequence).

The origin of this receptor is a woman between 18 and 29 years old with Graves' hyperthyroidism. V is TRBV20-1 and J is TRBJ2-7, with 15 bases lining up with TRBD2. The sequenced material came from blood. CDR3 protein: CSAGTSGGTYEQYF. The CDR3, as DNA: TGCAGTGCTGGGACTAGCGGGGGGACCTACGAGCAGTACTTC.